These 21 T cell receptor beta chains were all obtained from the same sample, sequenced in a study of cytomegalovirus exposure and HLA in healthy donors (dated by TCRdb to about 2017). The protocol used for the library was the immunoSEQ multiplex PCR assay. For the multiplex PCR, a mixture combining 60 forward primers for TCR Vbeta segments and 13 reverse primers for TCR Jbeta segments was used. TCRdb retrieved this table from immuneACCESS and kept in-frame rearrangements only. Not all clones are present; in checked studies, unresolved V genes account for under half, and no reason is known for the remainder. For this sample, the table gives some 80,000 clones. Roughly an eighth of the sample is held by the ten biggest clonotypes. Material: PBMCs. These TCRs come from a man over 45 in good health and CMV-seropositive.

The rearrangement links TRBV6-5 to TRBJ2-7, with 7 bases lining up with TRBD2. The J segment lost 2 bases and the V segment lost 4 bases, leaving 11 bases of the junction unmatched. Looked up from germline, CDR1 is MNHEY and CDR2 is SVGAGI. There are 16 residues in the CDR3. CDR3 protein: CASSSLRRGVPYEQYF. The CDR3 coding sequence is TGTGCCAGCAGTTCCCTCCGCCGGGGGGTCCCCTACGAGCAGTACTTC.

The rearrangement links TRBV14 to TRBJ2-2; TRBD1 is a possible D gene (6 bases). The CDR3 is 16 residues long. The V and J ends lost 4 bases and 4 bases respectively, with 16 bases between them. CDR1 is SGHDN and CDR2 is FVKESK in the germline V gene. CDR3 protein: CASSRPRQGTTGELFF. CDR3 nucleotide sequence: TGTGCCAGCAGCCGACCTAGGCAGGGGACCACCGGGGAGCTGTTTTTT.

Here the CDR3 reads CASSLATENTEAFF. The CDR3 nucleotides read TGTGCCAGTAGTCTCGCGACAGAGAACACTGAAGCTTTCTTT. The rearrangement uses TRBV19 and TRBJ1-1, with a weak D call TRBD1 (5 bases). The CDR3 consists of 14 residues. Between the trimmed V and J ends, which lost 5 bases and 1 base, there was a span of 11 bases. Per germline, CDR1 LNHDA and CDR2 SQIVND (reference sequence). The full variable domain, its missing parts supplied by reference TRBV19 and TRBJ1-1, is DGGITQSPKYLFRKEGQNVTLSCEQNLNHDAMYWYRQDPGQGLRLIYYSQIVNDFQKGDIAEGYSVSREKKESFPLTVTSAQKNPTAFYLCASSLATENTEAFFGQGTRLTVV.

The chain couples TRBV2 to TRBJ1-1; D gene uncertain. The CDR3 extends over 14 amino acids. Germline-derived CDR1 and CDR2 are SNHLY and FYNNEI. V was cut by 8 bases and J by 2 bases, with 15 bases left in between. The CDR3 region has the DNA TGTGCCAGCGCTTATCAGAGGGTCAACACTGAAGCTTTCTTT. Translation: CASAYQRVNTEAFF.

The chain has TRBV6-5 and TRBJ2-5; 7 bases map to TRBD1. Per germline, CDR1 MNHEY and CDR2 SVGAGI. V lost 6 bases, J lost 1 base, and 5 bases stayed unmatched. The CDR3 sequence is 14 residues long. The CDR3: CASRVGQTQETQYF. CDR3 DNA: TGTGCCAGCAGGGTGGGACAGACCCAAGAGACCCAGTACTTC.

The gene calls are TRBV7-2 and TRBJ2-3, with D perhaps TRBD1 (5 bases). Germline V gene lookup returns CDR1 SGHTA and CDR2 FQGNSA. Trimming removed 5 bases at V and 10 bases at J, with 22 bases between. CDR3 size: 15 residues. The CDR3 DNA is TGTGCCAGCAGCCCTGGGGCCAACCCCTCAGGCGCGCAGTATTTT. It translates to CASSPGANPSGAQYF. The entire variable domain, with the rest obtained from reference TRBV7-2 and TRBJ2-3, is as follows: GAGVSQSPSNKVTEKGKDVELRCDPISGHTALYWYRQSLGQGLEFLIYFQGNSAPDKSGLPSDRFSAERTGGSVSTLTIQRTQQEDSAVYLCASSPGANPSGAQYFGPGTRLTVL.

The chain combines TRBV19 with TRBJ2-7; a weak D match, TRBD2 (6 bases). Germline CDR1 reads LNHDA; CDR2 reads SQIVND (reference sequence). The CDR3 length is 13 residues. V was cut by 5 bases and J by 3 bases, with 11 bases left in between. CDR3 residues: CASSAGTDYEQYF. The CDR3 DNA reads TGTGCCAGTAGTGCGGGGACTGACTACGAGCAGTACTTC.

The chain links TRBV7-8 to TRBJ2-3, with 7 bases lining up with TRBD1. This CDR3 contains 15 residues. Trimming took 1 base from V and 5 from J; bases not matched to a gene: 6. From germline, CDR1 is SGHVS and CDR2 FQNEAQ. The CDR3 sequence: CASSLGGTEGDTQYF. CDR3 nucleotides: TGTGCCAGCAGCTTAGGTGGGACAGAGGGAGATACGCAGTATTTT.

The V call is TRBV10-3, the J call TRBJ1-2, with 8 bases aligning to TRBD1. V shed 10 bases, J shed 6 bases, and the junction held 16 bases outside the gene matches. The CDR3 is 15 amino acids. Germline V CDR1 and CDR2: ENHRY, SYGVKD. The CDR3 protein is CATTAGGERFNGYTF. In DNA, the CDR3 is TGTGCCACAACCGCAGGGGGCGAGAGGTTTAATGGCTACACCTTC.

The chain recombines TRBV2 with TRBJ1-2, with TRBD1 matching 7 bases. The length of the CDR3 is 13 residues. CDR1 is SNHLY, CDR2 FYNNEI, per germline. V dropped 7 bases and J dropped 6; count of bases not matched to a gene: 8. In nucleotides, the CDR3 is TGTGCCAGCACCCTACAGGGGAGGCATGGCTACACCTTC. Residues: CASTLQGRHGYTF.

The rearrangement uses TRBV7-2 and TRBJ1-3; TRBD1 agrees at 8 bases. The germline V gene encodes CDR1 SGHTA and CDR2 FQGNSA. This CDR3 is 16 amino acids long. J gave up 2 bases and V 3 bases, and 6 bases lay outside the gene matches. The DNA for the CDR3 is TGTGCCAGCAGCTTGGACACAGGGGGGGCTGGAAACACCATATATTTT. Translated: CASSLDTGGAGNTIYF.

The chain uses TRBV7-2 and TRBJ2-1; 10 bases line up with TRBD2. With V trimmed by 3 bases and J by 4 bases, 3 bases remained unmatched. The CDR3 runs to 15 residues. Germline V gene data show CDR1 as SGHTA and CDR2 as FQGNSA. The CDR3 DNA follows: TGTGCCAGCAGCTTTGTTAGCGGGGGGTACAATGAGCAGTTCTTC. Its translation is CASSFVSGGYNEQFF.

V usage is TRBV7-8 and J usage is TRBJ1-2; TRBD1 might be the D (5 bases). Germline-derived CDR1 and CDR2 are SGHVS and FQNEAQ. This CDR3 has 15 amino acids. The germline V and J ends were trimmed by 0 bases and 1 base, with 9 bases remaining between them. The CDR3: CASSLADRGNYGYTF. The DNA of the CDR3 is TGTGCCAGCAGCTTAGCAGATAGGGGTAACTATGGCTACACCTTC.

Remarks on this clone: This CDR3 is also generated by other DNA sequences in the sample. This chain joins TRBV7-2 and TRBJ1-5, with unresolved D. CDR3 length: 13 residues. Germline loops: CDR1 SGHTA, CDR2 FQGNSA. V dropped 3 bases and J dropped 3 bases, with 6 bases sitting between them. The CDR3 DNA reads TGTGCCAGCAGCTTTCGCGACAATCAGCCCCAGCATTTT. This codes for CASSFRDNQPQHF.

The genes are TRBV7-9 and TRBJ1-1; D perhaps matches TRBD1 (6 bases). In germline, CDR1 is SEHNR, CDR2 FQNEAQ (reference sequence). V lost 8 bases to trimming and J lost 0 bases, with 19 bases between them. The CDR3 extends over 16 amino acids. CDR3 nucleotide sequence: TGTGCCAGCGCCTTAAACAGGGACGCCATGAACACTGAAGCTTTCTTT. This codes for CASALNRDAMNTEAFF. Variable domain in full (rest from reference TRBV7-9 and TRBJ1-1): DTGVSQNPRHKITKRGQNVTFRCDPISEHNRLYWYRQTLGQGPEFLTYFQNEAQLEKSRLLSDRFSAERPKGSFSTLEIQRTEQGDSAMYLCASALNRDAMNTEAFFGQGTRLTVV.

V and J are TRBV20-1 and TRBJ1-1; D possibly corresponds to TRBD1 (6 bases). This CDR3 region has 11 residues. V lost 5 bases to trimming and J lost 8 bases, with 12 bases between them. Germline lookup yields CDR1 DFQATT and CDR2 SNEGSKA (reference sequence). The CDR3 region is CSAQTGTEAFF. The CDR3 coding sequence is TGCAGTGCTCAGACCGGGACAGAAGCTTTCTTT.

The CDR3 DNA is TGTGCCAGCTCACCAGGTCAGGCCTCCTTGGACACCGGGGAGCTGTTTTTT. Its translation: CASSPGQASLDTGELFF. The rearrangement joins TRBV18 to TRBJ2-2, with D uncertain. Germline CDR1 reads KGHSH; CDR2 reads LQKENI. This CDR3 has 17 residues. The V end lost 2 bases, the J end lost 3 bases, and 16 bases lay between the germline ends.

The rearrangement joins TRBV19 to TRBJ1-5, with D perhaps matching TRBD1 (6 bases). V shed 5 bases and J shed 4 bases, with 15 bases lying between them. Germline CDR1 LNHDA, CDR2 SQIVND (reference sequence). The CDR3 loop spans 15 amino acids. CDR3 residues: CASSRSGAENQPQHF. CDR3 bases: TGTGCCAGTAGTCGGTCAGGGGCTGAGAATCAGCCCCAGCATTTT. Variable domain in full (rest from reference TRBV19 and TRBJ1-5): DGGITQSPKYLFRKEGQNVTLSCEQNLNHDAMYWYRQDPGQGLRLIYYSQIVNDFQKGDIAEGYSVSREKKESFPLTVTSAQKNPTAFYLCASSRSGAENQPQHFGDGTRLSIL.

This rearrangement joins TRBV11-2 to TRBJ1-1; D may be TRBD1 (6 bases). CDR3 length equals 13 residues. V gave up 5 bases and J gave up 6 bases, with 13 bases separating them. Germline values: CDR1 SGHAT, CDR2 FQNNGV. CDR3 nucleotide sequence: TGTGCCAGCAGCACAGGGTATAGAGCTGAAGCTTTCTTT. Amino acid sequence: CASSTGYRAEAFF.

V usage is TRBV12-5 and J usage is TRBJ1-1; D is unresolved. Germline loops: CDR1 LGHNT, CDR2 FRNRAP. This CDR3 is built from 12 residues. Trimming removed 7 bases from V and 4 bases from J, with 10 bases in between. The chain's CDR3 is CASAREGTEAFF. As DNA, the CDR3 is TGTGCTAGTGCCCGAGAGGGCACTGAAGCTTTCTTT. Based on the CDR3 plus reference TRBV12-5 and TRBJ1-1, the full variable domain is DARVTQTPRHKVTEMGQEVTMRCQPILGHNTVFWYRQTMMQGLELLAYFRNRAPLDDSGMPKDRFSAEMPDATLATLKIQPSEPRDSAVYFCASAREGTEAFFGQGTRLTVV.

V usage is TRBV27 and J usage is TRBJ2-5; a possible D gene is TRBD2 (5 bases). CDR3 length equals 13 residues. Germline loops: CDR1 MNHEY, CDR2 SMNVEV (reference sequence). V gave up 2 bases and J gave up 5 bases, with 9 bases separating them. CDR3 protein: CASSLRGAETQYF. CDR3 DNA sequence: TGTGCCAGCAGTTTACGGGGTGCGGAGACCCAGTACTTC.